The entry below describes one T cell receptor beta chain. The antigen remains undetermined. Sequencing was performed with immunoSEQ multiplex PCR; in TCRdb, only in-frame clones are kept and a portion is missing. The table includes 95,000 to 150,000 clones, roughly nine tenths detected once. The data originate from a study of T cell responses to AZD1222 COVID-19 vaccine. Study results and caveats: Donors in the cohort were predominantly white British and more often female, and clonal diversity was possibly underestimated.

Germline V CDR1 and CDR2: ENHRY, SYGVKD. This CDR3 contains 16 residues. After removal of 4 bases from V and 6 bases from J, the junction contained 8 bases not matched to a gene. This rearrangement joins TRBV10-3 to TRBJ2-2; 10 bases fit TRBD2. Specimen: peripheral blood, collected on day 0 of AZD1222 vaccination. The sequence was collected from an adult in good health. DNA of the CDR3: TGTGCCATCAGTGGCGGAAGCGGGAGGGGGTCCGGGGAGCTGTTTTTT. It specifies CAISGGSGRGSGELFF.